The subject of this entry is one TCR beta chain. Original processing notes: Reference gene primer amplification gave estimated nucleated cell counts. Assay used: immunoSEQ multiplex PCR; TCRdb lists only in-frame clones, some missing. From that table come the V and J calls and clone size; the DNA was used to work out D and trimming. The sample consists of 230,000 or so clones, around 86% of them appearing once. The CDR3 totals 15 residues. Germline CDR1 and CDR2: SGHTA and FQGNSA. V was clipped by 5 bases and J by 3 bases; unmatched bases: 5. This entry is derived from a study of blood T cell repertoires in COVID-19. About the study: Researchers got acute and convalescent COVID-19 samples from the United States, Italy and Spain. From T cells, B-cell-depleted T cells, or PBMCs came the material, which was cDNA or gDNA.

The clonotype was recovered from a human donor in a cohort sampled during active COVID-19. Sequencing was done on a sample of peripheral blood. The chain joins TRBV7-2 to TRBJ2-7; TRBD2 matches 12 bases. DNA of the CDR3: TGTGCCAGCAGCCCGCCGGGACTAGCGGGCTACGAGCAGTACTTC. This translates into CASSPPGLAGYEQYF.